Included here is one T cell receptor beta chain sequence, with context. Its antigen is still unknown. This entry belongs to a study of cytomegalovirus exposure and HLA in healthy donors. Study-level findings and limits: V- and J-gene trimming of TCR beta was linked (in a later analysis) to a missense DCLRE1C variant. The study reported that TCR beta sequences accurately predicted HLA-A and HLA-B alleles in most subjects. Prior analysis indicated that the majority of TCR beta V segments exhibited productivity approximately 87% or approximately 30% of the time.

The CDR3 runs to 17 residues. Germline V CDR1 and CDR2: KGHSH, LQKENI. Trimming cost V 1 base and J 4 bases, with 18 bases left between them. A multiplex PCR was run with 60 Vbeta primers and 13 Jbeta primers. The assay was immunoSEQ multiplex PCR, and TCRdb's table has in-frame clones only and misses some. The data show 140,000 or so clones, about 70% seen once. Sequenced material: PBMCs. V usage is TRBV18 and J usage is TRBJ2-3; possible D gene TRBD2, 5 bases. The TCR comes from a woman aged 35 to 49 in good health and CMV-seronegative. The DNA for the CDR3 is TGTGCCAGCTCACCACAGGACTTGAAGTTTATAGCAGATACGCAGTATTTT. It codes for CASSPQDLKFIADTQYF.